The clone carrying this TCR beta chain was recorded many times. The antigen remains unidentified. TCRdb reprocessed the RT-PCR reads via MiXCR and lists one record per CDR3 protein. The sample records about 500,000 distinct CDR3 sequences, roughly 7.9% being singletons. The data originate from a study of response to subunit inactivated influenza vaccine. Study results and limitations: Each seasonal influenza vaccination, the authors suggested, recruits few new T cells.

The CDR3 sequence is 19 residues long. The rearrangement links TRBV21-1 to TRBJ1-2; the table calls TRBD1, which could not be checked here. TRBV21-1 is described as a pseudogene. This receptor was obtained from a man aged 50-75 years who received an inactivated influenza vaccine. The source was PBMCs from blood, collected around 25 months after vaccination. This chain's CDR3 is CASSKGGGQHNSLNYGYTF. As DNA, the CDR3 is TGTGCCAGCAGCAAAGGAGGGGGACAGCATAATTCGCTTAACTATGGCTACACCTTC.